What follows are 3 T cell receptor beta chains derived from one specimen sequenced in a study of shared clonotypes between healthy human individuals. The data were produced by immunoSEQ multiplex PCR, yet TCRdb's version contains in-frame clones alone and is incomplete. This table has 2 million to 3 million clones, roughly 93% appearing once. The sequenced sample consisted of naive CD4+ T cells from PBMCs. As to subset: CD45RA+ positively selected. The origin of the receptors is a man between 18 and 29 years old in good health. Some clones in this sample may be carry-over from other donors' samples.

The chain uses TRBV28 and TRBJ1-1; D gene uncertain. V lost 6 bases to trimming and J lost 6 bases, with 17 bases between them. CDR1 is MDHEN, CDR2 SYDVKM, per germline. The CDR3 spans 14 residues. The CDR3 coding sequence is TGTGCCAGCAGCTTCCCCCGGTTTCAGGCTGAAGCTTTCTTT. Translated: CASSFPRFQAEAFF. The whole variable domain, remainder taken from reference TRBV28 and TRBJ1-1, is DVKVTQSSRYLVKRTGEKVFLECVQDMDHENMFWYRQDPGLGLRLIYFSYDVKMKEKGDIPEGYSVSREKKERFSLILESASTNQTSMYLCASSFPRFQAEAFFGQGTRLTVV.

This chain connects TRBV9 to TRBJ2-2, with TRBD1 matching over 8 bases. Per germline, CDR1 SGDLS and CDR2 YYNGEE. J gave up 6 bases and V 4 bases, and 11 bases lay outside the gene matches. The CDR3 consists of 16 residues. The CDR3: CASSIRGPGGAGELFF. DNA for the CDR3: TGTGCCAGCAGCATCAGAGGGCCAGGGGGCGCCGGGGAGCTGTTTTTT.

V usage is TRBV4-2 and J usage is TRBJ2-1; 9 nucleotides agree with TRBD2. Germline CDR1 and CDR2: LGHNA and YNFKEQ. CDR3 length: 16 residues. The V and J ends lost 1 base and 5 bases, in that order; junction bases with no gene match: 6. The CDR3 bases are TGTGCCAGCAGCCAAGTCCGCCCTAGCGGGAACAATGAGCAGTTCTTC. Translation: CASSQVRPSGNNEQFF.